The 7 T cell receptor beta chains in this list originate from one sample, sequenced in a study of blood T cell repertoires in COVID-19. TCRdb's table, derived via immunoSEQ multiplex PCR, lists solely in-frame clones and lacks some. The sample holds around 110,000 clones, over 80% seen once. The sample consisted of peripheral blood. The receptors were sampled from a man aged 25-40 years with acute or convalescent COVID-19.

The chain carries TRBV10-3 and TRBJ1-2; a possible D gene is TRBD1 (6 bases). Between the trimmed V and J ends, which lost 4 bases and 5 bases, there was a span of 20 bases. This CDR3 contains 16 residues. Germline CDR1 ENHRY, CDR2 SYGVKD. In DNA, the CDR3 is TGTGCCATCAGTGTCAGTTGGCAGGGGTTACCTTATGGCTACACCTTC. It encodes CAISVSWQGLPYGYTF.

J is TRBJ1-2 and V is TRBV2; 9 bases are shared with TRBD1. Trimming cost V 8 bases and J 7 bases; bases outside gene matches: 8. The germline gives CDR1 SNHLY, CDR2 FYNNEI. The CDR3 length is 13 residues. Here the CDR3 DNA reads TGTGCCAGCGGGGGGGACAGGGTCGGTGGCTACACCTTC. Its protein product is CASGGDRVGGYTF.

This clone has just a few counts. One junction end disagrees with the germline gene, perhaps due to a read error. This rearrangement joins TRBV12-5 to TRBJ1-1; 9 positions match TRBD1. The CDR3 has 13 amino acids. Germline lookup yields CDR1 LGHNT and CDR2 FRNRAP. CDR3 in amino acids: CASGLGWTGALRF. For the CDR3, the DNA is TGTGCTAGTGGTTTGGGGTGGACAGGGGCACTGAGATTT. The variable domain in full, with the rest retrieved from reference TRBV12-5 and TRBJ1-1, is DARVTQTPRHKVTEMGQEVTMRCQPILGHNTVFWYRQTMMQGLELLAYFRNRAPLDDSGMPKDRFSAEMPDATLATLKIQPSEPRDSAVYFCASGLGWTGALRFGQGTRLTVV.

The chain joins TRBV9 to TRBJ2-1; a weak D match, TRBD2 (5 bases). This CDR3 has 16 residues. Per germline, CDR1 SGDLS and CDR2 YYNGEE. V was clipped by 0 bases and J by 2 bases, with 12 bases between them. CDR3 nucleotides: TGTGCCAGCAGCGTAGATTCGGGGATGGCCTACAATGAGCAGTTCTTC. This sequence encodes CASSVDSGMAYNEQFF.

This clone has just one count. V is TRBV6-5 and J is TRBJ2-2; 8 bases line up with TRBD1. CDR1 MNHEY and CDR2 SVGAGI come from the germline V gene. The CDR3 covers 14 residues. Losses at the gene ends were 7 bases for V and 6 bases for J; bases not matched to a gene: 7. The CDR3 DNA sequence: TGTGCCAGCACCCTGGACAGGGCGGCCGGGGAGCTGTTTTTT. Translated: CASTLDRAAGELFF.

V and J are TRBV4-1 and TRBJ1-1; D gene unclear. Germline lookup yields CDR1 MGHRA and CDR2 YSYEKL. This CDR3 region has 15 residues. V shed 4 bases and J shed 1 base, with 13 bases lying between them. DNA for the CDR3: TGCGCCAGCAGCCCAGGTGGCACTCCGAACACTGAAGCTTTCTTT. Translated: CASSPGGTPNTEAFF.

In its sample, this clone is medium-sized (0.01 to 0.1%). V and J are TRBV4-1 and TRBJ1-3, with 7 positions matching TRBD1. The V gene's germline CDR1 is MGHRA and CDR2 YSYEKL. CDR3 length: 17 residues. V was clipped by 0 bases and J by 0 bases; unmatched bases: 5. CDR3 sequence (DNA): TGCGCCAGCAGCCAAGAAGCACAGGGGCTCTCTGGAAACACCATATATTTT. As protein: CASSQEAQGLSGNTIYF.